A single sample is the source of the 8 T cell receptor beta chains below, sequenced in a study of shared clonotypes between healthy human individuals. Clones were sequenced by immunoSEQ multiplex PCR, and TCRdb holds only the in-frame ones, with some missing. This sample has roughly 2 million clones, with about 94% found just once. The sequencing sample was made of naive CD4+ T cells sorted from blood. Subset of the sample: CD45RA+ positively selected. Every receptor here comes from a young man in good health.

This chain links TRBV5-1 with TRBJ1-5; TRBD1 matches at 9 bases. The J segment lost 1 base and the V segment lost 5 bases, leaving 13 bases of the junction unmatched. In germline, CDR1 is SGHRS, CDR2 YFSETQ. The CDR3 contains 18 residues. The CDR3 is CASRVVPGQGSSNQPQHF. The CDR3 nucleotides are TGCGCCAGCAGGGTTGTACCGGGACAGGGATCGAGCAATCAGCCCCAGCATTTT.

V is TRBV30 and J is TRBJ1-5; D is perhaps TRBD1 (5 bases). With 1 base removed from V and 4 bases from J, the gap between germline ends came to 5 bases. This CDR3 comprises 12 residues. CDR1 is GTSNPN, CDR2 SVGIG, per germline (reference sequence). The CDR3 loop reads CAWSGQNQPQHF. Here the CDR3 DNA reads TGTGCCTGGAGTGGACAGAATCAGCCCCAGCATTTT.

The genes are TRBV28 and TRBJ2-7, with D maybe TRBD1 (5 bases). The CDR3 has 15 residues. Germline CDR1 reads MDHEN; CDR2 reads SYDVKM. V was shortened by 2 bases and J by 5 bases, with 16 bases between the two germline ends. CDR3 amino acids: CASSLKGSGRDEQYF. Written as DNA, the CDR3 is TGTGCCAGCAGTTTAAAGGGGTCAGGTCGCGACGAGCAGTACTTC. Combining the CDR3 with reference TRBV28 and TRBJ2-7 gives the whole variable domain DVKVTQSSRYLVKRTGEKVFLECVQDMDHENMFWYRQDPGLGLRLIYFSYDVKMKEKGDIPEGYSVSREKKERFSLILESASTNQTSMYLCASSLKGSGRDEQYFGPGTRLTVT.

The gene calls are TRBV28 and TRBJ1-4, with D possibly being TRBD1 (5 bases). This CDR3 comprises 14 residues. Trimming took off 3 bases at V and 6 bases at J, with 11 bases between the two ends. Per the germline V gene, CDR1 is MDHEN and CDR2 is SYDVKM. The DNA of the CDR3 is TGTGCCAGCAGTTTCAGGGAGTCGGATGAAAAACTGTTTTTT. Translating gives CASSFRESDEKLFF.

CDR3 DNA: TGTGCCAGCAGTTTTGGTCAAGGGGTATACACTGAAGCTTTCTTT. Encoded protein: CASSFGQGVYTEAFF. The J gene is TRBJ1-1, the V gene TRBV27, with D tentatively TRBD1 (5 bases). CDR1 is MNHEY, CDR2 SMNVEV, per germline (reference sequence). The CDR3 loop spans 15 amino acids. V lost 3 bases, J lost 3 bases, and 14 bases lay in between.

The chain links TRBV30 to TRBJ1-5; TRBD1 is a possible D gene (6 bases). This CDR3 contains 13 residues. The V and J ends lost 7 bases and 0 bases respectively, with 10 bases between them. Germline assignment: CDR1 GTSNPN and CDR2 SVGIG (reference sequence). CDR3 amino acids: CALSGDSNQPQHF. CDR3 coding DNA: TGTGCCTTATCAGGGGATAGCAATCAGCCCCAGCATTTT.

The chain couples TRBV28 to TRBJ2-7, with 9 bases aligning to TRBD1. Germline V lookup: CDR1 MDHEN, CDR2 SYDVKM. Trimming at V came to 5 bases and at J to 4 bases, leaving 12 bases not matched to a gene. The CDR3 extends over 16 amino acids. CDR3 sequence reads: CASSLVLGTGRYEQYF. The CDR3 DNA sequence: TGTGCCAGCAGTCTAGTACTAGGGACAGGGAGGTACGAGCAGTACTTC.

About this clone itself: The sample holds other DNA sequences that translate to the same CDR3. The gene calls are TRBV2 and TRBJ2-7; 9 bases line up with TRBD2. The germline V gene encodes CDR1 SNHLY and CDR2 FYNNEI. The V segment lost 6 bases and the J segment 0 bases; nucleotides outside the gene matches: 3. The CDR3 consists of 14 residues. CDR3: CASSSSGVSYEQYF. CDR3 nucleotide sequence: TGTGCCAGCAGCTCTAGCGGGGTCTCCTACGAGCAGTACTTC.